These 3 T cell receptor beta chains were all obtained from the same sample, sequenced in a study of cytomegalovirus exposure and HLA in healthy donors. Primers for the PCR totalled 60 Vbeta and 13 Jbeta. Some clones are missing from TCRdb's copy, which holds only in-frame ones; the method was immunoSEQ multiplex PCR. The table lists about 130,000 clones, about 80% of them singletons. Sample: PBMCs. The source of these receptors is a man aged 45 to 65 in good health and CMV-seronegative.

This chain connects TRBV5-8 to TRBJ2-7; 7 bases are a match to TRBD1. V trimming: 5 bases; J trimming: 11 bases; junction bases outside the gene matches: 7. The length of the CDR3 is 11 residues. CDR1 SGHTS and CDR2 YDEGEE come from the germline V gene. The CDR3 nucleotides read TGTGCCAGCAGTAAAGCCGGGACAGAGTACTTC. Amino acid sequence: CASSKAGTEYF.

This clone has a single count. This chain uses TRBV5-1 with TRBJ1-3; the D is unclear. The ends were cut back, 2 bases at V and 7 bases at J, with 16 bases in the middle. Germline V gene lookup returns CDR1 SGHRS and CDR2 YFSETQ. The CDR3 loop spans 15 amino acids. As DNA, the CDR3 is TGCGCCAGCAGCTTAATGGGCCAAGACTACAACACCATATATTTT. The encoded protein is CASSLMGQDYNTIYF.

As regards this clone: This same CDR3 is encoded by further DNA sequences in the sample. CDR3 bases: TGTGCCAGCAGTTTATGGGGGGGAAGAACTGAAGCTTTCTTT. Its translation: CASSLWGGRTEAFF. The chain is built from TRBV28 and TRBJ1-1, with a tentative D call TRBD1 (5 bases). Germline V gives CDR1 MDHEN, CDR2 SYDVKM. V dropped 0 bases and J dropped 5 bases, with 10 bases sitting between them. There are 14 residues in the CDR3.